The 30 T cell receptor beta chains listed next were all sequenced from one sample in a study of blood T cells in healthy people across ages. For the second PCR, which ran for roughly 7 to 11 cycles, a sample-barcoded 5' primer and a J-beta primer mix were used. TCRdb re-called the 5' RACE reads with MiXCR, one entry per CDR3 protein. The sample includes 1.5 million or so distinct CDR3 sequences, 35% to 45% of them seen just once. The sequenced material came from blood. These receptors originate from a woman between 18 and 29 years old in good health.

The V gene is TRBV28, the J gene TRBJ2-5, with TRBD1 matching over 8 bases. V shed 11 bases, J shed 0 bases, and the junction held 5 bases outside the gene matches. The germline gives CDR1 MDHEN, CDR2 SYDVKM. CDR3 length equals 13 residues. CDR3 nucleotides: TGTGCCGCCTGGGACAGGAACCAAGAGACCCAGTACTTC. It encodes CAAWDRNQETQYF. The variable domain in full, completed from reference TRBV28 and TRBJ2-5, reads DVKVTQSSRYLVKRTGEKVFLECVQDMDHENMFWYRQDPGLGLRLIYFSYDVKMKEKGDIPEGYSVSREKKERFSLILESASTNQTSMYLCAAWDRNQETQYFGPGTRLLVL.

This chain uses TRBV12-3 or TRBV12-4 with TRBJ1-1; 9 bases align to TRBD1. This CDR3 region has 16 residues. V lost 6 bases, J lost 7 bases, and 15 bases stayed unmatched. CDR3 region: CASRSPAGTGNGEAFF. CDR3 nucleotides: TGTGCCAGCAGGAGCCCCGCCGGGACAGGGAACGGTGAAGCTTTCTTT.

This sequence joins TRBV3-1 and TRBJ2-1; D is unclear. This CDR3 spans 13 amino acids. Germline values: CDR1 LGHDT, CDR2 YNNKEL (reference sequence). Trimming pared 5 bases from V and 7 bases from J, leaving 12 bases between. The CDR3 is CASSEVLVNEQFF. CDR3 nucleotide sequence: TGTGCCAGCAGCGAAGTTTTGGTGAATGAGCAGTTCTTC.

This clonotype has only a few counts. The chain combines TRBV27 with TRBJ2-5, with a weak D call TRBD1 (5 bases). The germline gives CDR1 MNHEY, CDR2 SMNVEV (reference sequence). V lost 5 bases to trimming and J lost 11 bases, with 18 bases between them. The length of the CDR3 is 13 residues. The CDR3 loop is CASSNWASAGQYF. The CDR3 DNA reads TGTGCCAGCAGTAACTGGGCCTCTGCAGGGCAGTACTTC.

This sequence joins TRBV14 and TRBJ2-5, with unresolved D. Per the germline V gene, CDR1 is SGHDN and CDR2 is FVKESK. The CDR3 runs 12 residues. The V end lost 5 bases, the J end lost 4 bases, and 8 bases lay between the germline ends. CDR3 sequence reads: CASSASPETQYF. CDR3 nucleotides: TGTGCCAGCAGCGCCTCCCCAGAGACCCAGTACTTC.

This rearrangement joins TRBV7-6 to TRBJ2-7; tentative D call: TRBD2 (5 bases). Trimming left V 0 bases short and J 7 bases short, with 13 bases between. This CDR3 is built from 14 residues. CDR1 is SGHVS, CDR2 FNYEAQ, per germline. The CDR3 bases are TGTGCCAGCAGCTTAGCCGACTACTACAATGAGCAGTACTTC. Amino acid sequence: CASSLADYYNEQYF.

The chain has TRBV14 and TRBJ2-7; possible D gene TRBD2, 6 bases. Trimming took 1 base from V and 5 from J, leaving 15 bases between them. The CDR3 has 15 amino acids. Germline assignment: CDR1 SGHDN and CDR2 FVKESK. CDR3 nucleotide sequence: TGTGCCAGCAGCCAAGCTGTGACTAGTTTCAACGAGCAGTACTTC. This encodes CASSQAVTSFNEQYF.

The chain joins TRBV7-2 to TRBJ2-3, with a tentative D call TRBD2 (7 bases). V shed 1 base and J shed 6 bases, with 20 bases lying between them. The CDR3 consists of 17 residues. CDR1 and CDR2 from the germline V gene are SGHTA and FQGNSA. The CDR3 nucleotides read TGTGCCAGCAGCTTAGACTTACGGGGGGCGAGAGTGGATACGCAGTATTTT. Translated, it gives CASSLDLRGARVDTQYF.

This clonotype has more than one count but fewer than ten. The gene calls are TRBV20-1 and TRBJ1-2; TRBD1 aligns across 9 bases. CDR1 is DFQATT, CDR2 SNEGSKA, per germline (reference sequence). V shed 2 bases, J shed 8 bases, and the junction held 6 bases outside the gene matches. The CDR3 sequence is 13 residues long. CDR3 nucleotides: TGCAGTGCTAGACCGGGACAGGGTAACGGCTACACCTTC. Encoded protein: CSARPGQGNGYTF.

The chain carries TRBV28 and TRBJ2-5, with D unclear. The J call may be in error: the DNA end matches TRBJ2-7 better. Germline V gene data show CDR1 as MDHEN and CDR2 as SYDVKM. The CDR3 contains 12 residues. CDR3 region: CASIGDDYEQYF. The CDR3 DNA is TGTGCCAGCATAGGCGACGACTACGAGCAGTACTTC.

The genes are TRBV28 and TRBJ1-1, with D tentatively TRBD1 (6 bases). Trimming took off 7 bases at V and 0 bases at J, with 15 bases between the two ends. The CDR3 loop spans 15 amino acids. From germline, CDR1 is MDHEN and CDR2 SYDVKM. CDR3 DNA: TGTGCCAGCACCCCTGGCGACAGGTTGAACACTGAAGCTTTCTTT. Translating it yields CASTPGDRLNTEAFF.

The CDR3 bases are TGCGCCAGCAGCACGTCGTATATCAGGGGAAATCGGCGACCTGAATGGACCGGGGAGCTGTTTTTT. Translated, it gives CASSTSYIRGNRRPEWTGELFF. The V gene is TRBV4-3, the J gene TRBJ2-2; possibly TRBD1 for D (6 bases). The CDR3 is made up of 22 amino acids. V gave up 5 bases and J gave up 5 bases, with 36 bases separating them. Looked up from germline, CDR1 is LGHNA and CDR2 is YSLEER.

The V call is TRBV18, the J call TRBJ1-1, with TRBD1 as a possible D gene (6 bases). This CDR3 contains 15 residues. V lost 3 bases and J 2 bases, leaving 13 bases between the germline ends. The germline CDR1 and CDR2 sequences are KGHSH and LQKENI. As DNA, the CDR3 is TGTGCCAGCTCACCTTCGGACAGCGTTAACACTGAAGCTTTCTTT. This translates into CASSPSDSVNTEAFF. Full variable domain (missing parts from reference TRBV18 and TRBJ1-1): NAGVMQNPRHLVRRRGQEARLRCSPMKGHSHVYWYRQLPEEGLKFMVYLQKENIIDESGMPKERFSAEFPKEGPSILRIQQVVRGDSAAYFCASSPSDSVNTEAFFGQGTRLTVV.

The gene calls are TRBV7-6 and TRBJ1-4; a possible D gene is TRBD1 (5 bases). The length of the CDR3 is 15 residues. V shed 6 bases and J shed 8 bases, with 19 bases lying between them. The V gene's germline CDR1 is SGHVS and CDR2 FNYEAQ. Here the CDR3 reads CASSFLGTPREKLFF. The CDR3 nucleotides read TGTGCCAGCAGTTTTCTTGGGACCCCAAGAGAAAAACTGTTTTTT.

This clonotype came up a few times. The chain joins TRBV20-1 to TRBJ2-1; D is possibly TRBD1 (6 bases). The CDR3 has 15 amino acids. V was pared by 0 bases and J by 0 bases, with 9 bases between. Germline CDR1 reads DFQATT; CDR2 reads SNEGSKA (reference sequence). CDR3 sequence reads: CSAREGAYSYNEQFF. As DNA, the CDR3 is TGCAGTGCTAGAGAGGGGGCATACTCCTACAATGAGCAGTTCTTC.

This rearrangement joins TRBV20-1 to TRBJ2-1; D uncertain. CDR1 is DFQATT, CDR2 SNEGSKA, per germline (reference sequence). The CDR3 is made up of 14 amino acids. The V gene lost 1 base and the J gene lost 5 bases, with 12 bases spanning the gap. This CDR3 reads CSARGRIMDNEQFF. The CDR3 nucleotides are TGCAGTGCTAGAGGTAGGATAATGGACAATGAGCAGTTCTTC.

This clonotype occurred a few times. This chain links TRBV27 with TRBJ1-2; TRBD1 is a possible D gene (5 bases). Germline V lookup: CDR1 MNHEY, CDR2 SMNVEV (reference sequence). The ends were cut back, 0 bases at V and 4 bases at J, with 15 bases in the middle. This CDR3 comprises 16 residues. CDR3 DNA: TGTGCCAGCAGTTTATCTCGTCGGGGCAGCTCCTATGGCTACACCTTC. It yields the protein CASSLSRRGSSYGYTF.

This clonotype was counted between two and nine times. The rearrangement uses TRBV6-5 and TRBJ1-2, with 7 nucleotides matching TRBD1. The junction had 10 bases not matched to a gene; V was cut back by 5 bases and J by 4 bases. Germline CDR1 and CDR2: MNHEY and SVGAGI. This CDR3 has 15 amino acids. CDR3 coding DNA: TGTGCCAGCAGTCTGTCACAGGGGCCGGGCTATGGCTACACCTTC. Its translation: CASSLSQGPGYGYTF.

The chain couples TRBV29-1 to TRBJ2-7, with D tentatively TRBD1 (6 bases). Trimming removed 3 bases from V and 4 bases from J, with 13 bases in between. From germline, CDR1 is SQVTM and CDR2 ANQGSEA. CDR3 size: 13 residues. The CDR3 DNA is TGCAGCGTTGAGGGGGACAATGGTTACGAGCAGTACTTC. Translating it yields CSVEGDNGYEQYF.

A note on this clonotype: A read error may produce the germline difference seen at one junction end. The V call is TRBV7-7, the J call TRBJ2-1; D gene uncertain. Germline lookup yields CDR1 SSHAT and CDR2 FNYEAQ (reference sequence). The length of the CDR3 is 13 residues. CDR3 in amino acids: CASSLGIFNEQFF. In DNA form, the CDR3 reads TGTGCTAGCAGCTTAGGAATCTTCAATGAGCAGTTCTTC.

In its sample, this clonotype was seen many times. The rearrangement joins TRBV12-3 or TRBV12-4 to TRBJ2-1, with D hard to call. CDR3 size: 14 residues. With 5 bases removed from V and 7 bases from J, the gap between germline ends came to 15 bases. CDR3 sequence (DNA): TGTGCCAGCAGTCCCCTGGCGGCTAGGAATGAGCAGTTCTTC. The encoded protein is CASSPLAARNEQFF.

The CDR3 loop is CASKKGTLSGEKLFF. CDR3 sequence (DNA): TGTGCCAGCAAGAAGGGGACATTAAGTGGGGAAAAACTGTTTTTT. J is TRBJ1-4 and V is TRBV2; D is possibly TRBD1 (6 bases). CDR3 size: 15 residues. Trimming left V 7 bases short and J 8 bases short, with 20 bases between. In germline, CDR1 is SNHLY, CDR2 FYNNEI.

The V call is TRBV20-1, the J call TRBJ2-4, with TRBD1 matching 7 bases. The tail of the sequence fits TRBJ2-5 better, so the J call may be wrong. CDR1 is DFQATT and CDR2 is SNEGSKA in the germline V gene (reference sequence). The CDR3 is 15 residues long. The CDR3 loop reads CSARDLQGWQETQYF. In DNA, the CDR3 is TGCAGTGCTAGAGATTTACAGGGGTGGCAAGAGACCCAGTACTTC.

The CDR3 DNA follows: TGTGCCAGCAGCTTTTTGCGGGACAATGAGCAGTTCTTC. Protein sequence: CASSFLRDNEQFF. V gene TRBV7-2 combines with J gene TRBJ2-1; D perhaps matches TRBD2 (5 bases). CDR1 SGHTA and CDR2 FQGNSA come from the germline V gene. Between the trimmed V and J ends, which lost 3 bases and 5 bases, there was a span of 8 bases. The CDR3 contains 13 residues.

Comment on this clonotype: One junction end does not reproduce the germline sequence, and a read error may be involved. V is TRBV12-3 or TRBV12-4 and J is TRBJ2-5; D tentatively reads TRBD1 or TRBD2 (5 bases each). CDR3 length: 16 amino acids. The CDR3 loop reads CAGRPIHRDGYDEQYF. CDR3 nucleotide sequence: TGTGCCGGCAGACCTATCCACCGGGACGGCTACGATGAGCAGTACTTC.

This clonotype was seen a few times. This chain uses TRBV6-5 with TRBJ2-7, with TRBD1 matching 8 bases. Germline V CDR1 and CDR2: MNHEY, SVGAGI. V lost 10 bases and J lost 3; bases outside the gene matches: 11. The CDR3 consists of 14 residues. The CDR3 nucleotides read TGTGCCAACTTTAAGAGACAGGGGAACTACGAGCAGTACTTC. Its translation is CANFKRQGNYEQYF.

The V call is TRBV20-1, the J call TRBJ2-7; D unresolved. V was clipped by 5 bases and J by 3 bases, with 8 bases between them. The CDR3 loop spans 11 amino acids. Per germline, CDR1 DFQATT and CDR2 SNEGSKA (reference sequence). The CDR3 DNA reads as TGCAGTGCTTCTAGGAACTACGAGCAGTACTTC. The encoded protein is CSASRNYEQYF.

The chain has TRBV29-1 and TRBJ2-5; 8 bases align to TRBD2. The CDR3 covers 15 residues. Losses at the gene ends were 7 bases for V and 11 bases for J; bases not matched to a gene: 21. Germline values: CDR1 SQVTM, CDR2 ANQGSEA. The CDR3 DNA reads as TGCAGCGCTCTGGGGCTAGCGGGTTCCTACAATGAGCAGTACTTC. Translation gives CSALGLAGSYNEQYF.

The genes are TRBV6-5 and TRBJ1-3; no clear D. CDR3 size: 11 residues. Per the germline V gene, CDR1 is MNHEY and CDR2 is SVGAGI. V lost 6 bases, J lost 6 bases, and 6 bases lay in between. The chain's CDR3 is CASRLENTIYF. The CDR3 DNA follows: TGTGCCAGCAGATTGGAAAACACCATATATTTT.

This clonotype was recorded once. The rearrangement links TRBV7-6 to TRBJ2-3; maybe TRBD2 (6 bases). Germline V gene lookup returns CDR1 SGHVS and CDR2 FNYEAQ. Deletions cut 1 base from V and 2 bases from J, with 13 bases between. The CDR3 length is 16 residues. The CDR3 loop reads CASSLVGGSDTDTQYF. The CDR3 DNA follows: TGTGCCAGCAGCTTAGTTGGAGGGAGCGACACAGATACGCAGTATTTT.